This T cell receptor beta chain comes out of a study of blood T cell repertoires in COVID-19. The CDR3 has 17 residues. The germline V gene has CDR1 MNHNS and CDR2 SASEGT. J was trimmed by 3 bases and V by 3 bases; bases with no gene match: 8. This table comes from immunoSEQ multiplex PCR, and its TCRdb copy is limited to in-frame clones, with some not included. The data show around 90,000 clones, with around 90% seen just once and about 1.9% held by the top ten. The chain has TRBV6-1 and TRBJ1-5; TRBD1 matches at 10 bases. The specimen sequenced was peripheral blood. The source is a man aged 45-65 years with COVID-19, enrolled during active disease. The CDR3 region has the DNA TGTGCCAGCAGTGATAAAATGACAGGGGGCCACAATCAGCCCCAGCATTTT. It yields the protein CASSDKMTGGHNQPQHF.